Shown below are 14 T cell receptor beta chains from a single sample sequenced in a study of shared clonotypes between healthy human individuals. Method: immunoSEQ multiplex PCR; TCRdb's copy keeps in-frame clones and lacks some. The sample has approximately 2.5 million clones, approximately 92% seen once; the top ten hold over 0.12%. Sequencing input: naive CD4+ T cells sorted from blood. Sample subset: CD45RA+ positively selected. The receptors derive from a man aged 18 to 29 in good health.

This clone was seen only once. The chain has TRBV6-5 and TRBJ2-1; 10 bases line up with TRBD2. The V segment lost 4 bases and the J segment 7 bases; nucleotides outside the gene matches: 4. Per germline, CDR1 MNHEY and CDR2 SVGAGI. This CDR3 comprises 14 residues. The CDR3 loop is CASSFLAGVNEQFF. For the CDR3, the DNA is TGTGCCAGCAGTTTTCTAGCGGGGGTGAATGAGCAGTTCTTC.

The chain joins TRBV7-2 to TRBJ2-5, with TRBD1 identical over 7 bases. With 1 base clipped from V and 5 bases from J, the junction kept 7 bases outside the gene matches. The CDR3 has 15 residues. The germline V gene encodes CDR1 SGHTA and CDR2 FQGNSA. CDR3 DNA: TGTGCCAGCAGCTTAGAGAACCAGGGGGTCGAGACCCAGTACTTC. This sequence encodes CASSLENQGVETQYF.

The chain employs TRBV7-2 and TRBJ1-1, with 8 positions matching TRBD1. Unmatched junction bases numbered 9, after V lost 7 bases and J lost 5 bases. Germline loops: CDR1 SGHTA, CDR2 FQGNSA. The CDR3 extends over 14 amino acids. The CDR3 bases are TGTGCCAGCACCAATCACGGGACAGGTACTGAAGCTTTCTTT. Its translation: CASTNHGTGTEAFF.

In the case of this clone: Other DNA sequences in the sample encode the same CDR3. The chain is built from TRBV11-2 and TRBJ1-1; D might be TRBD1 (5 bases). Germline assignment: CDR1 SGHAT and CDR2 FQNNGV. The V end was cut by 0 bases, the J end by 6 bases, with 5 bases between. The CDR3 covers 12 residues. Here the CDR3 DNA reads TGTGCCAGCAGCTTAGAGGGGGCTGAAGCTTTCTTT. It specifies CASSLEGAEAFF.

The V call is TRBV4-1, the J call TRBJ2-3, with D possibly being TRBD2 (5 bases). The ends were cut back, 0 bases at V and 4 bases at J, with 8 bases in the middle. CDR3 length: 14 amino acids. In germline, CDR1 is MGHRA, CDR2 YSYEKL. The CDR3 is CASSQEDSADTQYF. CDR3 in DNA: TGCGCCAGCAGCCAAGAGGACTCAGCAGATACGCAGTATTTT.

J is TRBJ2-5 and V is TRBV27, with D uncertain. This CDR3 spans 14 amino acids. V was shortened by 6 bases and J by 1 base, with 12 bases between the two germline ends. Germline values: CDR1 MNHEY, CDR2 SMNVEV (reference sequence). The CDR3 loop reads CASSQDASQETQYF. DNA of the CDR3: TGTGCCAGCAGCCAGGATGCAAGCCAAGAGACCCAGTACTTC.

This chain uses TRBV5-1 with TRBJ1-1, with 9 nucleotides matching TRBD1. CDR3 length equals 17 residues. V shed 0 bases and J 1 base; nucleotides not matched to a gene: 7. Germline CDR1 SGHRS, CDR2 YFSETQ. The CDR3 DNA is TGCGCCAGCAGCTTGGGGGGACAGGGAGCAGGGAACACTGAAGCTTTCTTT. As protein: CASSLGGQGAGNTEAFF.

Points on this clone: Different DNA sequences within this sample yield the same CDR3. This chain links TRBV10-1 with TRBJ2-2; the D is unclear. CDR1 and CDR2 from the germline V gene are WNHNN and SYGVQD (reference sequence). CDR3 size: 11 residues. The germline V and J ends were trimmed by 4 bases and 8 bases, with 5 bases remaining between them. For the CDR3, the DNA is TGCGCCAGCAGTGGGGCAGGGGAGCTGTTTTTT. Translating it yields CASSGAGELFF.

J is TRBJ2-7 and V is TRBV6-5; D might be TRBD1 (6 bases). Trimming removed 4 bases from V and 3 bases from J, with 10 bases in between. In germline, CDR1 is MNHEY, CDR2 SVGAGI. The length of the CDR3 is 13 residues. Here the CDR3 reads CASSSTGDYEQYF. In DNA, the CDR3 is TGTGCCAGCAGTTCGACAGGTGACTACGAGCAGTACTTC.

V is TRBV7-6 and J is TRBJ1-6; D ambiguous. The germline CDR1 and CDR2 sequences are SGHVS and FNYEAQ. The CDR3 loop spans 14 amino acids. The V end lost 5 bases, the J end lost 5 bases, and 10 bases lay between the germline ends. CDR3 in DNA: TGTGCCAGCAGCGTAGATTTGGATAATTCACCCCTCCACTTT. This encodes CASSVDLDNSPLHF. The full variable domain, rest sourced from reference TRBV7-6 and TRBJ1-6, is GAGVSQSPRYKVTKRGQDVALRCDPISGHVSLYWYRQALGQGPEFLTYFNYEAQQDKSGLPNDRFSAERPEGSISTLTIQRTEQRDSAMYRCASSVDLDNSPLHFGNGTRLTVT.

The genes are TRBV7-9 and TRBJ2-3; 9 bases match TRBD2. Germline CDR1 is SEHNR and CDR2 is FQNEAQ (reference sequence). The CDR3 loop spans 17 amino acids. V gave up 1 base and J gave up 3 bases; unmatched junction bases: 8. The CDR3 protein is CASSLVSSGRATDTQYF. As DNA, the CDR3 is TGTGCCAGCAGCTTAGTTAGTAGCGGGAGAGCGACAGATACGCAGTATTTT.

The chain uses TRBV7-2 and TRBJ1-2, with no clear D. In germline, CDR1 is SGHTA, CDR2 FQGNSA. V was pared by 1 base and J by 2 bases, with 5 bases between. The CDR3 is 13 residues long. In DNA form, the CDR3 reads TGTGCCAGCAGCTTAGATCCGAACTATGGCTACACCTTC. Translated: CASSLDPNYGYTF.

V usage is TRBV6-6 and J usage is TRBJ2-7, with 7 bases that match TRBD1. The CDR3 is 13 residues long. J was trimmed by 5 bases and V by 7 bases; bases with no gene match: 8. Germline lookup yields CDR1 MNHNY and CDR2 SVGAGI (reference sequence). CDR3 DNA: TGTGCCAGCATGTCCTCCGGGACAGACGAGCAGTACTTC. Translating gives CASMSSGTDEQYF.

CDR3 bases: TGCGCCAGCAGTGAGTCCCAGGGAACCACTGAAGCTTTCTTT. Encoded protein: CASSESQGTTEAFF. V is TRBV10-1 and J is TRBJ1-1; TRBD1 is a possible D gene (5 bases). The CDR3 extends over 14 amino acids. CDR1 is WNHNN, CDR2 SYGVQD, per germline (reference sequence). V shed 0 bases and J shed 4 bases, with 9 bases lying between them.